The entry below gives a single T cell receptor beta chain sequence along with its context. The target of this receptor is not known. There are no base qualities to consult, and no much larger clone falls within one base. This sample was taken from a study of blood T cells in healthy people across ages (dated by TCRdb to between 2015 and 2017). At the level of the whole study: Template switching captured roughly one uniquely barcoded TCR beta cDNA molecule per two T cells in model experiments. To track age-related changes in TCR beta repertoire diversity, the study relied on deep sequencing normalized with unique cDNA molecular identifiers. To avoid experimental bias, donors of different ages were spread randomly across the sequencing lanes. Donors were grouped into four age groups: young (average approximately 15 years), middle-aged (less than 40), aged (around 62) and long-lived (about 89). The study analyzed two additional independent replicas of 1 million unique cDNA reads from the same blood draw for two donors, one aged 18 to 29 and one aged 80 or older. Here is what the overall study found, with its caveats: Donor CMV infection status was unknown, potentially confounding age-related changes in expanded clonotypes. Estimates of total diversity based on one million sequenced T cells were regarded as lower bounds and as underestimates. As age increased, observed TCR beta diversity per million T cells dropped in a roughly linear way, and a significant reduction was already evident by age about 40. There was a strong correlation between observed TCR beta diversity and the percentage of naive T cells measured by flow cytometry. Compared with the aged group, the long-lived group had more naive CD4+ T cells, fewer expanded clones and increased TCR diversity, a pattern suggesting age selection. Bulk unsorted PBMC profiling prevented conclusive comparison of naive and antigen-experienced compartments.

Donors were roughly 40 systemically healthy Caucasian individuals from Russia aged about 6 to 100 years. Each donor gave roughly 9 milliliters of peripheral blood, drawn into EDTA-treated Vacutainer tubes. Ficoll-Paque density-gradient centrifugation was used to isolate PBMCs, with at least 6.5 million per sample. Trizol reagent was used to extract total RNA from PBMCs, with at least 6 micrograms per sample. For every donor, flow cytometry on a PBMC aliquot measured the percentage of naive CD45RAhigh/CD27high T cells. Library construction relied on 5' RACE. Data came from an Illumina HiSeq 2500. A second PCR of roughly 7 to 12 cycles was run with a J-beta primer mix and a sample-barcoded 5' primer. Each TCR beta cDNA molecule received a unique molecular identifier from a template-switch 5' adaptor carrying 12 random nucleotides. Each sample yielded at least 3 million CDR3-containing paired-end reads. The Mint cDNA synthesis kit, primed by a TRBC-specific oligonucleotide, was used to synthesize first-strand cDNA from all RNA. Following uracil-DNA glycosylase treatment, all cDNA underwent a first 18-cycle PCR with the universal primers M1SS and BC2_uni_R. From the authors' description of their analysis: For normalization, 1 million high-quality reads were randomly selected from each sample, with every read carrying a distinct molecular identifier. Instead of being binned into consensus sequences, reads with shared molecular identifiers were discarded. CDR3 identification, clonotype clustering and error correction used MiTCR with a Q25 quality threshold and the strictest error-elimination algorithm. A nonparametric unseen species model with Euler transformation was used to estimate a lower bound on total TCR beta diversity. The public reads were run again by TCRdb, first through fastp at Q25 and then through MiXCR, and only productive beta chains were kept. Rows merge per CDR3 protein into single entries with the most common DNA and genes. The V and J calls and clone size are TCRdb's, not the authors'. Counted in this sample were some 900,000 distinct CDR3 sequences; more than 25% of them appeared once. 15% to 20% of the sample lies in the top ten.

Deletion took 2 bases off V and 0 bases off J, with a span of 8 bases between the germline ends. For CDR1 and CDR2, the germline V gene (reference sequence) lists MNHNY and SVGAGI. The CDR3 runs 15 residues from the cysteine to the phenylalanine. Of the read, only the CDR3 DNA is kept; its 45 bases are in frame from base 1. Sequences were obtained from blood. The sequence came from a woman aged 80 or over in good health. This receptor chain uses TRBV6-6 and TRBJ1-5; no D gene is confidently identified. This receptor has the CDR3 CASSYAGDSNQPQHF. The base sequence is TGTGCCAGCAGTTACGCCGGGGATAGCAATCAGCCCCAGCATTTT.